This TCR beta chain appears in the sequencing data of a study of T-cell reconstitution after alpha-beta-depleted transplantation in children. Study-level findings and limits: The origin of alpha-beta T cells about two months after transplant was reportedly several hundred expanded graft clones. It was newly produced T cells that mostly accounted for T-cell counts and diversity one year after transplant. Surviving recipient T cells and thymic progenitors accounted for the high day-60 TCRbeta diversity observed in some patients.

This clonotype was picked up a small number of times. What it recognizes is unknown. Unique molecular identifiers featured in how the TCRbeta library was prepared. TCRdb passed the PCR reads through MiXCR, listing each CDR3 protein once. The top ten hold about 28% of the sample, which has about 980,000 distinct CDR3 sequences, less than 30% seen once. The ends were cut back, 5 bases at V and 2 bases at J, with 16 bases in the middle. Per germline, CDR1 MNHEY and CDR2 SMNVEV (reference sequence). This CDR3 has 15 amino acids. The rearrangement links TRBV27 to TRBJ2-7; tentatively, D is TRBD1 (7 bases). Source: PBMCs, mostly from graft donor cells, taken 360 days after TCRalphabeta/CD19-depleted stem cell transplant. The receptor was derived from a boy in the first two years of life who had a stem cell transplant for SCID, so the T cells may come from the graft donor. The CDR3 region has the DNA TGTGCCAGCAGTATCCGACAGGGAGGCCCCTACGAGCAGTACTTC. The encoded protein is CASSIRQGGPYEQYF.